This is a list of T cell receptor beta chains from one sample in a study of blood T cell repertoires in COVID-19. Generated by immunoSEQ multiplex PCR, the TCRdb table keeps only in-frame clones and is missing some. Seen here are some 300,000 clones, nearly 90% observed once, and the top ten hold 1%. Sequencing used peripheral blood. All receptors come from a woman aged 40 to 50 with COVID-19, enrolled during active disease. The CDR3 runs from the conserved cysteine through the conserved F or W. The order of the fields is CDR3 DNA, CDR3 protein, J gene, D gene, V gene. The D gene is left open where the match is weak.

CDR3 DNA: TGTGCCTGGAGGGGACAGGGGCCAACCTACGAGCAGTACTTC
CDR3 protein: CAWRGQGPTYEQYF
J gene: TRBJ2-7
D gene: TRBD1
V gene: TRBV30

CDR3 DNA: TGTGCCAGCTCCCCGGGACAGGGGGCGGTGGAGACCCAGTACTTC
CDR3 protein: CASSPGQGAVETQYF
J gene: TRBJ2-5
D gene: TRBD1
V gene: TRBV27

CDR3 DNA: TGCGCCAGCAGCTTACTAGCGGACCAAGAGACCCAGTACTTC
CDR3 protein: CASSLLADQETQYF
J gene: TRBJ2-5
D gene: TRBD2
V gene: TRBV5-1

CDR3 DNA: TGCAGCGTTATAATATCTGGGGCCAACGTCCTGACTTTC
CDR3 protein: CSVIISGANVLTF
J gene: TRBJ2-6
D gene: .
V gene: TRBV29-1

CDR3 DNA: TGTGCCTGGAGTGTAAGGTTAGGGGTTAACGGCTACACCTTC
CDR3 protein: CAWSVRLGVNGYTF
J gene: TRBJ1-2
D gene: .
V gene: TRBV30

CDR3 DNA: TGTGCCTGCTCTAGCGGGGGGTTTTACAATGAGCAGTTCTTC
CDR3 protein: CACSSGGFYNEQFF
J gene: TRBJ2-1
D gene: TRBD2
V gene: TRBV30

CDR3 DNA: TGTGCCAGCAGCTTAGGGCTCGCCGGGACAGGTAGGACAGCTTTCTTT
CDR3 protein: CASSLGLAGTGRTAFF
J gene: TRBJ1-1
D gene: TRBD1
V gene: TRBV11-2

CDR3 DNA: TGTGCCAGCAGTTTACGACAGACTAGCACAGATACGCAGTATTTT
CDR3 protein: CASSLRQTSTDTQYF
J gene: TRBJ2-3
D gene: .
V gene: TRBV28

CDR3 DNA: TGCGCCAGCAGCCAGGAAAGGCAGGCTCCCCTAAACACCGGGGAGCTGTTTTTT
CDR3 protein: CASSQERQAPLNTGELFF
J gene: TRBJ2-2
D gene: .
V gene: TRBV4-3

CDR3 DNA: TGTGCCATCAGCAGGGACAGCTCGAACACTGAAGCTTTCTTT
CDR3 protein: CAISRDSSNTEAFF
J gene: TRBJ1-1
D gene: TRBD1
V gene: TRBV10-3

CDR3 DNA: TGTGCCAGCAGCTTGATGGACAGGGAGGCGGGTGGCTACACCTTC
CDR3 protein: CASSLMDREAGGYTF
J gene: TRBJ1-2
D gene: TRBD1
V gene: TRBV5-8